This TCR beta chain was identified during a study of identical twins. General study points: Cross-sectional statistics, not tracking of the same donors, supported the conclusions.

The CDR3 loop spans 15 amino acids. The V gene's germline CDR1 is DFQATT and CDR2 SNEGSKA (reference sequence). MiXCR was run by TCRdb on the 5' RACE reads, yielding one entry per CDR3 protein. Of 650,000 to 750,000 distinct CDR3 sequences in the sample, 20% to 25% are singletons; the top ten hold around 4.4%. In this sample, this clonotype turned up a few times. Its specificity is not known. These data were also reused for a study on T cells expressing NK-cell markers. In that study: Eight donors were sequenced, of whom seven were HCMV-seropositive, while the remaining one was HCMV-seronegative. Among the experiments, several used an anti-gamma-delta TCR antibody to restrict sorting to alpha-beta TCR T cells. Specificity for HCMV among expanded NKG2C+ T cell clones was not established.

The specimen was PBMCs. This receptor was taken from a woman aged 18-30 years in good health. V gene TRBV20-1 combines with J gene TRBJ2-5; TRBD1 or TRBD2 may be the D gene (6 bases each). The DNA of the CDR3 is TGCAGCCTAGGCGGGGACACACTACCAGGGGAGGCCCAGTACTTC. It specifies CSLGGDTLPGEAQYF.